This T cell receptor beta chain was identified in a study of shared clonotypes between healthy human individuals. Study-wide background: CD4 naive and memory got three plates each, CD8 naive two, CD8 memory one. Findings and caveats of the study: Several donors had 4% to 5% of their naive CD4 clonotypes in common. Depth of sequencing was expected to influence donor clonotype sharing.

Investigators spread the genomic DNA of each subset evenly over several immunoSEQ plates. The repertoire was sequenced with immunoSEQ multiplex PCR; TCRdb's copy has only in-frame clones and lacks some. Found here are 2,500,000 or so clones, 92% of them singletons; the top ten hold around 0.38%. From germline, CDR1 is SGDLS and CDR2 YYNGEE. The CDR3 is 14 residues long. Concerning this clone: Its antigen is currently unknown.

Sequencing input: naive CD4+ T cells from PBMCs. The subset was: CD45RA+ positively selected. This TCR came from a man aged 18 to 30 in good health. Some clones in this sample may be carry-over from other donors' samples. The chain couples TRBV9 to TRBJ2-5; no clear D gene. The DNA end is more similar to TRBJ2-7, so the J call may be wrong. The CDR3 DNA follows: TGTGCCAGCAGCGTAGGAAGCAGTACCTACGAGCAGTACTTC. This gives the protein CASSVGSSTYEQYF.